This T cell receptor beta chain was captured by sequencing in a study of cytomegalovirus exposure and HLA in healthy donors. Study-level background: Of several hundred genotyped donors, roughly 86% clustered with self-reported Caucasian donors. General study points: Within an earlier analysis, most TCR beta V segments proved productive either about 90% or about 30% of the time. In a later analysis, HLA-associated beta chains showed higher expansion and lower generation probabilities than comparable chains. Researchers catalogued roughly 170 TCR beta chains as cytomegalovirus-associated.

PCR employed 60 Vbeta and 13 Jbeta primers. The repertoire was sequenced with immunoSEQ multiplex PCR; TCRdb's copy has only in-frame clones and lacks some. This sample's clone table lists more than 25,000 clones. With respect to this clone: Antigen unknown.

This CDR3 spans 14 amino acids. Germline CDR1 reads SGHDT; CDR2 reads YYEEEE. V shed 1 base, J shed 7 bases, and the junction held 7 bases outside the gene matches. This clonotype was obtained from a man aged 30-40 years in good health and CMV-seronegative. The sequenced material came from PBMCs. V and J are TRBV5-6 and TRBJ2-7; 8 positions agree with TRBD1. The CDR3, as DNA: TGTGCCAGCAGCTTGACAGGGGGTCTGGGGGAGCAGTACTTC. It encodes CASSLTGGLGEQYF.